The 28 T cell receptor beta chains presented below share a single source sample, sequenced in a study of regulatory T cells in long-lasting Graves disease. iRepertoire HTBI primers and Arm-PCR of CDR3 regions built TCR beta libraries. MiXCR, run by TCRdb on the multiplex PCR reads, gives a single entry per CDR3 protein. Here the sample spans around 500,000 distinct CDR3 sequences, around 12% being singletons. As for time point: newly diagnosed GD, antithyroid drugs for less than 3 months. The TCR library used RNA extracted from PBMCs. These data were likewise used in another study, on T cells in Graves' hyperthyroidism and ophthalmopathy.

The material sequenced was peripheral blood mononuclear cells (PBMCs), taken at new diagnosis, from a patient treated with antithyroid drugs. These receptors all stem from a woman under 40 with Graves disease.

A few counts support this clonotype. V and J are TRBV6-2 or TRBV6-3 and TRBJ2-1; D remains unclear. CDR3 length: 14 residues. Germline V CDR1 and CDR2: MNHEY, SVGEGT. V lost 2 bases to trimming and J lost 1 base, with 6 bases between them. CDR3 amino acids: CASSYQRSYNEQFF. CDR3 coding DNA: TGTGCCAGCAGTTACCAGCGATCCTACAATGAGCAGTTCTTC.

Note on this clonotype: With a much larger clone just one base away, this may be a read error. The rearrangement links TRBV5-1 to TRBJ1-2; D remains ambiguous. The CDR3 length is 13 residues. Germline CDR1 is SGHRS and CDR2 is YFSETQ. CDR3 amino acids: CDSSTAGVYGYTF. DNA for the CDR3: TGCGACAGCAGCACGGCAGGAGTCTATGGCTACACCTTC.

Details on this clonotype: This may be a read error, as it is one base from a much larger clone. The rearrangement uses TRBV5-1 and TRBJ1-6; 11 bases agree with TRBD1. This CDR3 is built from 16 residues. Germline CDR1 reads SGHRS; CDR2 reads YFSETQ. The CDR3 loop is CANSLLGQGAGSPLHF. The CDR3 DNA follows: TGCGCCAACAGCTTGCTAGGACAGGGGGCCGGTTCACCCCTCCACTTT. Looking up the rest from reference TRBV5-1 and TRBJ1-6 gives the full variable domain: KAGVTQTPRYLIKTRGQQVTLSCSPISGHRSVSWYQQTPGQGLQFLFEYFSETQRNKGNFPGRFSGRQFSNSRSEMNVSTLELGDSALYLCANSLLGQGAGSPLHFGNGTRLTVT.

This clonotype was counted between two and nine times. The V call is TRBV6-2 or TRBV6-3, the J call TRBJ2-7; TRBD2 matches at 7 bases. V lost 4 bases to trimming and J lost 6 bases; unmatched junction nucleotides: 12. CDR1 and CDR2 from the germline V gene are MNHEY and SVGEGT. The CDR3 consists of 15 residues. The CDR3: CASSFSGRRRGEQYF. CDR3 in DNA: TGTGCCAGCAGTTTTAGCGGGCGCCGAAGAGGCGAGCAGTACTTC.

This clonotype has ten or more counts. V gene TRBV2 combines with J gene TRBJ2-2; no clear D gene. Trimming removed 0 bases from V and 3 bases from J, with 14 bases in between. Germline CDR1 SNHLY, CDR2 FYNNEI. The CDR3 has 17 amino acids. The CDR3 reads CASSEAPVWEYTGELFF. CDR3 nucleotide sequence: TGTGCCAGCAGTGAAGCTCCCGTCTGGGAATACACCGGGGAGCTGTTTTTT.

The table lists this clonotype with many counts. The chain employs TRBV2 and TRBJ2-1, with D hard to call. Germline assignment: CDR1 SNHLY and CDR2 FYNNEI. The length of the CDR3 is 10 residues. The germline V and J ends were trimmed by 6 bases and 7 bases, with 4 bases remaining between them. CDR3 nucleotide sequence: TGTGCCAGCAGGAGAAATGAGCAGTTCTTC. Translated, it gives CASRRNEQFF. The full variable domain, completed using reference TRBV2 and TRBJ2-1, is EPEVTQTPSHQVTQMGQEVILRCVPISNHLYFYWYRQILGQKVEFLVSFYNNEISEKSEIFDDQFSVERPDGSNFTLKIRSTKLEDSAMYFCASRRNEQFFGPGTRLTVL.

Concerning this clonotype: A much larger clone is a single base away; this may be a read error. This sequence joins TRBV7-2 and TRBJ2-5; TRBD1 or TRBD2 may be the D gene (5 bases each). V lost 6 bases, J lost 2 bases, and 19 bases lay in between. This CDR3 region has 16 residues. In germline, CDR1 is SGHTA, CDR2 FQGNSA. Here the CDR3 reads CASRSQLTGPQETQYF. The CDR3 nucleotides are TGTGCCAGCAGGTCTCAACTAACGGGACCACAAGAGACCCAGTACTTC.

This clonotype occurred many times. The CDR3 DNA reads TGTGCCAGTAGACAGGACAGTTATAGCAATCAGCCCCAGCATTTT. Amino acids: CASRQDSYSNQPQHF. The gene calls are TRBV19 and TRBJ1-5; D might be TRBD1 (6 bases). The CDR3 has 15 residues. Germline values: CDR1 LNHDA, CDR2 SQIVND (reference sequence). V lost 6 bases and J lost 0, with 12 bases in between.

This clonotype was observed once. Written as DNA, the CDR3 is TGTGCCAGCAGCTTGACCAGGGGGCGCAGCACTGAAGCTTTCTTT. Protein sequence: CASSLTRGRSTEAFF. The rearrangement joins TRBV7-2 to TRBJ1-1; TRBD1 agrees at 8 bases. The junction had 7 bases not matched to a gene; V was cut back by 3 bases and J by 4 bases. The CDR3 consists of 15 residues. CDR1 is SGHTA and CDR2 is FQGNSA in the germline V gene. The full variable domain, with the rest looked up from reference TRBV7-2 and TRBJ1-1, is GAGVSQSPSNKVTEKGKDVELRCDPISGHTALYWYRQSLGQGLEFLIYFQGNSAPDKSGLPSDRFSAERTGGSVSTLTIQRTQQEDSAVYLCASSLTRGRSTEAFFGQGTRLTVV.

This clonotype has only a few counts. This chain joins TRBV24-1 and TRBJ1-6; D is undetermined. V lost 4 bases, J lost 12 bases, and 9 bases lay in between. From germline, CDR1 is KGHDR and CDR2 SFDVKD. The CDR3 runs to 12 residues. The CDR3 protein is CATSEQAGPLHF. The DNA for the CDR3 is TGTGCCACCAGTGAGCAGGCGGGACCCCTCCACTTT.

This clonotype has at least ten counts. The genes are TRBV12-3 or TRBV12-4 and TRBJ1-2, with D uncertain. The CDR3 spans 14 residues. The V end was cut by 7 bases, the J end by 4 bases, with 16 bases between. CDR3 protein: CASISNVEGYGYTF. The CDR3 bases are TGTGCCAGCATCTCGAATGTCGAGGGCTATGGCTACACCTTC.

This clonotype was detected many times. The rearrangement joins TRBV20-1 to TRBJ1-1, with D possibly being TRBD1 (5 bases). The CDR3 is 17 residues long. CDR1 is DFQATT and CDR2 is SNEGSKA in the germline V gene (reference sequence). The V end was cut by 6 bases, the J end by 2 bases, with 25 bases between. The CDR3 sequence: CSANYGHTSSINTEAFF. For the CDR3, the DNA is TGCAGTGCAAACTACGGACACACAAGTTCTATTAACACTGAAGCTTTCTTT.

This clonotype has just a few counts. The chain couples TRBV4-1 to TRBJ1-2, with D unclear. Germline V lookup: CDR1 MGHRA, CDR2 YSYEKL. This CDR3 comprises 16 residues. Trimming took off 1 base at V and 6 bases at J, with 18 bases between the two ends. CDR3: CASSQVHARLLNGYTF. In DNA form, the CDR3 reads TGCGCCAGCAGCCAAGTCCACGCCCGACTACTGAATGGCTACACCTTC.

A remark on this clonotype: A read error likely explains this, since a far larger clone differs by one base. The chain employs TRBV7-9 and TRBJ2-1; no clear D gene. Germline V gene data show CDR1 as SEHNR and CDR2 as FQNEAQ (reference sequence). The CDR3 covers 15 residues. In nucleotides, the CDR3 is TGTGCCAGCAGCTTTAGGGCGCCGAACAACAATGAGAAGTTCTTC. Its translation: CASSFRAPNNNEKFF.

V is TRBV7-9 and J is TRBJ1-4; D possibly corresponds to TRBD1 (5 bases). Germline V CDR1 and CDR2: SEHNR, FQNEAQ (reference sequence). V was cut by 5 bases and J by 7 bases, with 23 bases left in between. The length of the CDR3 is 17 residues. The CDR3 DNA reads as TGTGCCAGCAGCGATACCTTCAGAGGGGTGACAAGTGAAAAACTGTTTTTT. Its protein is CASSDTFRGVTSEKLFF.

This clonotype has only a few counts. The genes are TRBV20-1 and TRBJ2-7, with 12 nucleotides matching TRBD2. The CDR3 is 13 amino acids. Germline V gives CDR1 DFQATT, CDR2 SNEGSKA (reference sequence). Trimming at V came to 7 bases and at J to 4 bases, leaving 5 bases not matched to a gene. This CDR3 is CSVRTSGIYEQYF. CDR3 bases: TGCAGTGTGCGGACTAGCGGGATTTACGAGCAGTACTTC.

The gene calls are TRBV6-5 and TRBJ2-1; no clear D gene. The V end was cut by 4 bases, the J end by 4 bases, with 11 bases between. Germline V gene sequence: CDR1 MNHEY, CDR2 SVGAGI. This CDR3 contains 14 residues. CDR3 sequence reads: CASSLSRAYNEQFF. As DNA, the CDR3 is TGTGCCAGCAGTTTGTCTAGAGCATACAATGAGCAGTTCTTC.

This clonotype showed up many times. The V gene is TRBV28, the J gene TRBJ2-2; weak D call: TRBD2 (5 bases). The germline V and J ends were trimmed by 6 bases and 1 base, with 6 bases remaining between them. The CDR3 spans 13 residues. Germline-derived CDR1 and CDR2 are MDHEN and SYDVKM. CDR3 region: CASRGRNTGELFF. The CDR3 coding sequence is TGTGCCAGCAGAGGGAGGAACACCGGGGAGCTGTTTTTT. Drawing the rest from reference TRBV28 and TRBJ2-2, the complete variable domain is DVKVTQSSRYLVKRTGEKVFLECVQDMDHENMFWYRQDPGLGLRLIYFSYDVKMKEKGDIPEGYSVSREKKERFSLILESASTNQTSMYLCASRGRNTGELFFGEGSRLTVL.

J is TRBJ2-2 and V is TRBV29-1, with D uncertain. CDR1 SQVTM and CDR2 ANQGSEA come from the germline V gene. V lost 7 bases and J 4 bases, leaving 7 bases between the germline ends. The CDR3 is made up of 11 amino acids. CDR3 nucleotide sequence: TGCAGCGGCCTAAGCACCGGGGAGCTGTTTTTT. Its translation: CSGLSTGELFF.

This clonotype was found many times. CDR3 sequence reads: CASSTKGADYNEQFF. As DNA, the CDR3 is TGTGCCAGCAGCACTAAGGGAGCCGACTACAATGAGCAGTTCTTC. The chain combines TRBV7-9 with TRBJ2-1; perhaps TRBD2 as D (5 bases). Per germline, CDR1 SEHNR and CDR2 FQNEAQ (reference sequence). The CDR3 length is 15 residues. V was trimmed by 5 bases and J by 3 bases, leaving 14 bases between them.

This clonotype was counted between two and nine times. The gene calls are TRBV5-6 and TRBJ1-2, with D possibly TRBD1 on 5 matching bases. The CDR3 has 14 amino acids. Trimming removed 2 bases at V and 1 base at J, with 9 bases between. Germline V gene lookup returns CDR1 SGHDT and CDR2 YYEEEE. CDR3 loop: CASSFRGFNYGYTF. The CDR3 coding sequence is TGTGCCAGCAGCTTCCGGGGCTTTAACTATGGCTACACCTTC.

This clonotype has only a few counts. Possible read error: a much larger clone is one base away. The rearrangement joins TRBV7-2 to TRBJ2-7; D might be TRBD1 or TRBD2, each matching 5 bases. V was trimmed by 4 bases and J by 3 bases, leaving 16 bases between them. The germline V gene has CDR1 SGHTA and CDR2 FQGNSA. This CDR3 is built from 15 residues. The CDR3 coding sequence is TGTGCCAGCAGCTGGCGCAGGGACGGTTTCTACGAGCAGTACTTC. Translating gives CASSWRRDGFYEQYF.

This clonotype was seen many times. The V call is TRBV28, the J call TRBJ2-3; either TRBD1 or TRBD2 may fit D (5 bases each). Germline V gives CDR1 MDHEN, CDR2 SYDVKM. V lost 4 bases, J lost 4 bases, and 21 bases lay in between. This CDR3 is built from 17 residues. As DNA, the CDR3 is TGTGCCAGCAGTTCTTACCGGGACCCCAAGGACCCAGATACGCAGTATTTT. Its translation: CASSSYRDPKDPDTQYF.

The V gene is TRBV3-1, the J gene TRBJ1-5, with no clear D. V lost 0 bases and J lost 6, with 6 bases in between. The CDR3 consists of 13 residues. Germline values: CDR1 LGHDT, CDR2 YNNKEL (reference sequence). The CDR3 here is CASSQDMGQPQHF. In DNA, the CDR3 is TGTGCCAGCAGCCAAGATATGGGTCAGCCCCAGCATTTT.

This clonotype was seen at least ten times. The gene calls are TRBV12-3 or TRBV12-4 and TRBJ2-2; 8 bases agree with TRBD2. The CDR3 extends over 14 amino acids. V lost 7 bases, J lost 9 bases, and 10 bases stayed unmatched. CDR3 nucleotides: TGTGCCAGCACCCCCCTGGGACTAGACTGGGAGCTGTTTTTT. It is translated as CASTPLGLDWELFF.

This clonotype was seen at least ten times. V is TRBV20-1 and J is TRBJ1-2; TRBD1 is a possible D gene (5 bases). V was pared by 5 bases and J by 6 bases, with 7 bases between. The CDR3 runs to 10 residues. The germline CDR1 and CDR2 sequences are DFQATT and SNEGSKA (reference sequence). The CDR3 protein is CSAPGNGYTF. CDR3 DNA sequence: TGCAGTGCTCCAGGGAATGGCTACACCTTC.

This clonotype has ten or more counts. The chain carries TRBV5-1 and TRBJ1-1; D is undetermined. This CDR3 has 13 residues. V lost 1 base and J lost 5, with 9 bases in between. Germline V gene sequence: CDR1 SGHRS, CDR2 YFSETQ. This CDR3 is CASSLTGRTEAFF. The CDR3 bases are TGCGCCAGCAGCTTGACGGGAAGAACTGAAGCTTTCTTT.

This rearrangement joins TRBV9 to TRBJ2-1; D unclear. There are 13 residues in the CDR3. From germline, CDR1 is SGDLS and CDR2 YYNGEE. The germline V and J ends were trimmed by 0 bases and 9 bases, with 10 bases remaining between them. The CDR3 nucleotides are TGTGCCAGCAGCGTAGGAGTAGACGGTGAGCAGTTCTTC. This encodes CASSVGVDGEQFF.